The following is a T cell receptor beta chain sequence with its context. Trimming pared 6 bases from V and 6 bases from J, leaving 12 bases between. The length of the CDR3 is 13 residues. Germline assignment: CDR1 WNHNN and CDR2 SYGVQD (reference sequence). Profiling relied on immunoSEQ multiplex PCR, and the TCRdb table lists in-frame clones only, not all of them. The table has under 1 million clones, around 93% seen once. The entry originates in a study of shared clonotypes between healthy human individuals. The naive CD8 population came from CD45RO-negative cells selected for CCR7, without terminally differentiated effector memory CD45RA+ cells.

The receptor was derived from a man aged 25 to 45 in good health. Sequences were obtained from naive CD8+ T cells sorted from blood. The chain couples TRBV10-1 to TRBJ2-4; D may be TRBD1 or TRBD2 (5 bases each). The CDR3 nucleotides read TGCGCCAGCAGCGGGACCCAGACAAACATTCAGTACTTC. It codes for CASSGTQTNIQYF.